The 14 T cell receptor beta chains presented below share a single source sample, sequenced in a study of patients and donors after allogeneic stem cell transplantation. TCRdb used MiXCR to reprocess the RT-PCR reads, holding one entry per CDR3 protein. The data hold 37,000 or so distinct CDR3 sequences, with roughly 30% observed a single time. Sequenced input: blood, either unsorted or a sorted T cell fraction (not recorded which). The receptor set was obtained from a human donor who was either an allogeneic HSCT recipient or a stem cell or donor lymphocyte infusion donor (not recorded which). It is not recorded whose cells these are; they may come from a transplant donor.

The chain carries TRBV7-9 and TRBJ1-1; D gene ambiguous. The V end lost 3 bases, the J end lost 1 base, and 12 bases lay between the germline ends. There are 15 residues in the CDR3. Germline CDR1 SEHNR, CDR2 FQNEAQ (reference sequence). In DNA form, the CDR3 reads TGTGCCAGCAGCTTCCGGGGTCTAAGGAACACTGAAGCTTTCTTT. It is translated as CASSFRGLRNTEAFF. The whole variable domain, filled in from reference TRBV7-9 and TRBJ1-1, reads DTGVSQNPRHKITKRGQNVTFRCDPISEHNRLYWYRQTLGQGPEFLTYFQNEAQLEKSRLLSDRFSAERPKGSFSTLEIQRTEQGDSAMYLCASSFRGLRNTEAFFGQGTRLTVV.

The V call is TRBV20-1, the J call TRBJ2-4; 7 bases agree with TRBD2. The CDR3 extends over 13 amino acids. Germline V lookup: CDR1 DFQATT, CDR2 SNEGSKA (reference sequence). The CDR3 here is CSTWAAGRDIQYF. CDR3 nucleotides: TGCAGCACTTGGGCTGCAGGGAGGGACATTCAGTACTTC.

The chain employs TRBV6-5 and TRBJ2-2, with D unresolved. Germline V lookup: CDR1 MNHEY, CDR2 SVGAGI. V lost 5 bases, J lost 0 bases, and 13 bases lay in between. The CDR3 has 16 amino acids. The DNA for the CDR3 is TGTGCCAGCAGTAACCCAATGCGCCCGAACACCGGGGAGCTGTTTTTT. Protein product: CASSNPMRPNTGELFF.

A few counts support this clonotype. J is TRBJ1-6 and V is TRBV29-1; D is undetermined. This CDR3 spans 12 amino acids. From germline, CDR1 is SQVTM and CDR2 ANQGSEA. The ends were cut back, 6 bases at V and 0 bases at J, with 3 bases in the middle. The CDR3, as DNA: TGCAGCGTCACCTCCTATAATTCACCCCTCCACTTT. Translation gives CSVTSYNSPLHF.

CDR3 bases: TGTGCCAGCAGTTACGCGGGACAGGGCAATTATAATTCACCCCTCCACTTT. Residues: CASSYAGQGNYNSPLHF. This chain joins TRBV6-5 and TRBJ1-6; 9 bases line up with TRBD1. V lost 2 bases, J lost 4 bases, and 6 bases stayed unmatched. The CDR3 sequence is 17 residues long. CDR1 is MNHEY, CDR2 SVGAGI, per germline.

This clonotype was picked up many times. Here the CDR3 reads CASRTGNTIYF. CDR3 in DNA: TGTGCCAGCCGGACGGGAAACACCATATATTTT. The rearrangement links TRBV9 to TRBJ1-3; D is uncertain. In germline, CDR1 is SGDLS, CDR2 YYNGEE. The CDR3 has 11 residues. V lost 7 bases and J lost 4, with 6 bases in between.

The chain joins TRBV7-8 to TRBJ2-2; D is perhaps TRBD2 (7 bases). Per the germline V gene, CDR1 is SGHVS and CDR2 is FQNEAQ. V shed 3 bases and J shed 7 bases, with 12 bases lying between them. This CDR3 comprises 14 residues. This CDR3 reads CASSFGGGVGELFF. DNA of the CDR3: TGTGCCAGCAGCTTTGGCGGGGGCGTCGGGGAGCTGTTTTTT. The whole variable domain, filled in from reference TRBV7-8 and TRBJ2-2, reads GAGVSQSPRYKVAKRGQDVALRCDPISGHVSLFWYQQALGQGPEFLTYFQNEAQLDKSGLPSDRFFAERPEGSVSTLKIQRTQQEDSAVYLCASSFGGGVGELFFGEGSRLTVL.

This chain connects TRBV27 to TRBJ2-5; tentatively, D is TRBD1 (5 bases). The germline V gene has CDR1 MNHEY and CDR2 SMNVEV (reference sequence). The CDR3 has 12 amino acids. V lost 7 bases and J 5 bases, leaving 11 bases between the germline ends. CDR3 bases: TGTGCCAGCAAAACCCCAGGGGAGACCCAGTACTTC. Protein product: CASKTPGETQYF.

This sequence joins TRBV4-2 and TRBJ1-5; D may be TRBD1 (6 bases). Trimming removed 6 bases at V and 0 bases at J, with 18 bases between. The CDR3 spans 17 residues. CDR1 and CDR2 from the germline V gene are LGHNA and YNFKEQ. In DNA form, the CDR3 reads TGTGCCAGCAGACTTCATGCGGGGGCCCATAGCAATCAGCCCCAGCATTTT. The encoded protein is CASRLHAGAHSNQPQHF.

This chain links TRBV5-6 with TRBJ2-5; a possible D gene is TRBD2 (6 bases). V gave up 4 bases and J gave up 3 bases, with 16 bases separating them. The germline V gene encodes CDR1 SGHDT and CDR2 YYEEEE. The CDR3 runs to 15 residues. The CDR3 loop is CASSLGTLGEETQYF. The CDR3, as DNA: TGTGCCAGCAGCCTCGGGACTTTGGGGGAAGAGACCCAGTACTTC.

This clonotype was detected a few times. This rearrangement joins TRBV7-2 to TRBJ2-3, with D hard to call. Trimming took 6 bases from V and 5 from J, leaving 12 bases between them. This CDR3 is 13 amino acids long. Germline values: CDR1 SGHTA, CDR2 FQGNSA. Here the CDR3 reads CASSLPPEDTQYF. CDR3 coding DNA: TGTGCCAGCAGTCTCCCCCCGGAAGATACGCAGTATTTT.

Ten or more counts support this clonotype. The CDR3 is CASSLALAADTQYF. Here the CDR3 DNA reads TGTGCCAGCAGTTTGGCGCTAGCGGCAGATACGCAGTATTTT. The V gene is TRBV28, the J gene TRBJ2-3; 7 bases fit TRBD2. The CDR3 spans 14 residues. Germline V CDR1 and CDR2: MDHEN, SYDVKM. The J segment lost 4 bases and the V segment lost 3 bases, leaving 4 bases of the junction unmatched.

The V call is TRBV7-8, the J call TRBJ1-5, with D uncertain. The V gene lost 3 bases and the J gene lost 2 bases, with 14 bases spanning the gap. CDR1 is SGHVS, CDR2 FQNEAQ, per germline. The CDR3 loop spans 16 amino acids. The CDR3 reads CASSLSSSVRNQPQHF. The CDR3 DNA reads TGTGCCAGCAGCTTGTCGTCCAGTGTCCGCAATCAGCCCCAGCATTTT.

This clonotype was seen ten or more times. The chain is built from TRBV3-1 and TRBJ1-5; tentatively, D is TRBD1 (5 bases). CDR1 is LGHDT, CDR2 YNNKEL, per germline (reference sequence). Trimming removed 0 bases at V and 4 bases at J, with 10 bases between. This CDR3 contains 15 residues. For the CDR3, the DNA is TGTGCCAGCAGCCAAGACGGGACGGAGAATCAGCCCCAGCATTTT. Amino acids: CASSQDGTENQPQHF.